A selection of T cell receptor beta chains follows, all from one sample in a study of post-analysis software for immune sequencing data. MiXCR, applied by TCRdb to the PCR reads, yields one record per CDR3 protein. The data contain about 500,000 distinct CDR3 sequences, under 55% of them seen just once; the ten biggest clones take up about 12%. Sequencing input: blood. Source of these receptors: a girl aged 10-17 years with multiple sclerosis. The CDR3 runs from the conserved cysteine through the conserved F or W. Each record gives: clone size, J gene, D gene, V gene, CDR3 protein, CDR3 DNA. D genes are given only for firm matches. Expanded clones are given a class, and other clones once, few, many or no size at all.

abundance: -
j_gene: TRBJ2-1
d_gene: TRBD2
v_gene: TRBV29-1
CDR3aa: CSASVLAGDNEQFF
CDR3nt: TGCAGCGCCTCCGTACTAGCGGGTGACAATGAGCAGTTCTTC

abundance: few
j_gene: TRBJ2-7
d_gene: TRBD2
v_gene: TRBV7-9
CDR3aa: CASSPSGSPSYEQYF
CDR3nt: TGTGCCAGCAGTCCTAGCGGGAGTCCCTCCTACGAGCAGTACTTC

abundance: few
j_gene: TRBJ2-1
d_gene: TRBD2
v_gene: TRBV4-2
CDR3aa: CASSPLPGTRREHNEQFF
CDR3nt: TGTGCCAGCAGCCCCCTACCCGGGACTAGGAGGGAGCACAATGAGCAGTTCTTC

abundance: many
j_gene: TRBJ2-5
d_gene: TRBD1
v_gene: TRBV7-3
CDR3aa: CASSLGTGKPQYF
CDR3nt: TGTGCCAGCAGCCTAGGGACAGGGAAGCCCCAGTACTTC

abundance: -
j_gene: TRBJ2-7
d_gene: -
v_gene: TRBV25-1
CDR3aa: CASSEVGQVGQYF
CDR3nt: TGTGCCAGCAGTGAAGTGGGGCAGGTGGGGCAGTACTTC

abundance: -
j_gene: TRBJ2-7
d_gene: -
v_gene: TRBV25-1
CDR3aa: CASSDWELSYEQYF
CDR3nt: TGTGCCAGCAGTGACTGGGAACTTTCCTACGAGCAGTACTTC

abundance: few
j_gene: TRBJ1-2
d_gene: -
v_gene: TRBV9
CDR3aa: CASSFGPDGSYGYTF
CDR3nt: TGTGCCAGCAGCTTCGGACCGGACGGGAGTTATGGCTACACCTTC

abundance: few
j_gene: TRBJ2-5
d_gene: -
v_gene: TRBV5-1
CDR3aa: CASSLVGVQETQYF
CDR3nt: TGCGCCAGCAGCTTGGTCGGCGTTCAAGAGACCCAGTACTTC

abundance: -
j_gene: TRBJ2-5
d_gene: TRBD2
v_gene: TRBV12-3/TRBV12-4
CDR3aa: CASSFQAGVRETQYF
CDR3nt: TGTGCCAGCAGTTTTCAAGCGGGAGTTCGTGAGACCCAGTACTTC

abundance: few
j_gene: TRBJ2-1
d_gene: -
v_gene: TRBV5-6
CDR3aa: CASSSEGGPYNEQFF
CDR3nt: TGTGCCAGCAGCTCCGAGGGTGGGCCTTACAATGAGCAGTTCTTC

abundance: few
j_gene: TRBJ2-7
d_gene: TRBD2
v_gene: TRBV5-1
CDR3aa: CASSFGLAGYEQYF
CDR3nt: TGCGCCAGCAGCTTCGGACTAGCGGGCTACGAGCAGTACTTC

abundance: -
j_gene: TRBJ2-3
d_gene: -
v_gene: TRBV7-3
CDR3aa: CASSLSPGAHTDTQYF
CDR3nt: TGTGCCAGCAGCTTATCCCCGGGGGCACACACAGATACGCAGTATTTT

abundance: few
j_gene: TRBJ2-5
d_gene: TRBD1
v_gene: TRBV12-3/TRBV12-4
CDR3aa: CASSYRGSGETQYF
CDR3nt: TGTGCCAGCAGTTACAGGGGGTCCGGGGAGACCCAGTACTTC

abundance: few
j_gene: TRBJ2-3
d_gene: TRBD2
v_gene: TRBV4-2
CDR3aa: CASSQEAGTSGFTDTQYF
CDR3nt: TGTGCCAGCAGCCAAGAGGCCGGGACTAGCGGATTCACAGATACGCAGTATTTT

abundance: -
j_gene: TRBJ2-1
d_gene: -
v_gene: TRBV24-1
CDR3aa: CATSYSYNEQFF
CDR3nt: TGTGCCACCAGTTACAGCTACAATGAGCAGTTCTTC

abundance: -
j_gene: TRBJ2-1
d_gene: -
v_gene: TRBV4-2
CDR3aa: CASSPPGRRANEQFF
CDR3nt: TGTGCCAGCAGCCCGCCAGGGCGCCGCGCGAATGAGCAGTTCTTC

abundance: few
j_gene: TRBJ2-3
d_gene: -
v_gene: TRBV24-1
CDR3aa: CATMEGSAGSDTQYF
CDR3nt: TGTGCCACCATGGAGGGTTCAGCAGGGTCAGATACGCAGTATTTT

abundance: -
j_gene: TRBJ2-5
d_gene: TRBD1
v_gene: TRBV20-1
CDR3aa: CSAGTGTVQGETQYF
CDR3nt: TGCAGTGCTGGGACCGGGACAGTCCAAGGAGAGACCCAGTACTTC

abundance: -
j_gene: TRBJ2-5
d_gene: -
v_gene: TRBV4-2
CDR3aa: CASSQALRQEGYNEQYF
CDR3nt: TGTGCCAGCAGCCAAGCTCTAAGACAGGAGGGGTACAATGAGCAGTACTTC

abundance: few
j_gene: TRBJ1-5
d_gene: TRBD1
v_gene: TRBV18
CDR3aa: CASSPTGDGQPQHF
CDR3nt: TGTGCCAGCTCACCCACAGGGGATGGTCAGCCCCAGCATTTT